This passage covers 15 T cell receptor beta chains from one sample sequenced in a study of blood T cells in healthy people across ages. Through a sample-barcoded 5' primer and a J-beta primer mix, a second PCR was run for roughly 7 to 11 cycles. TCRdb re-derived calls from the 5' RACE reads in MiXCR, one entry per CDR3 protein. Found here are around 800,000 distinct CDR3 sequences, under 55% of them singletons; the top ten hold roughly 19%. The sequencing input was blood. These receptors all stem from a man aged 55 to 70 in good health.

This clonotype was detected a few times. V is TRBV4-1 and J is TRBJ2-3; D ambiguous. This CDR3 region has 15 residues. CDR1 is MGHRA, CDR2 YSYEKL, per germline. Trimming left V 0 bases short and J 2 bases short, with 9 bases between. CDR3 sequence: CASSQDRLDTDTQYF. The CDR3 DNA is TGCGCCAGCAGCCAAGATCGCCTAGACACAGATACGCAGTATTTT.

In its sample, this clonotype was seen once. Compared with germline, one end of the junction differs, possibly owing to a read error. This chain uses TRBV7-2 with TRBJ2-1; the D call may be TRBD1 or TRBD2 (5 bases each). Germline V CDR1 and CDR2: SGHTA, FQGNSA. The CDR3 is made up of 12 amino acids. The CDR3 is CASTLSPGTQFF. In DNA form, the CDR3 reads TGTGCCAGCACCTTATCCCCCGGGACCCAGTTCTTC. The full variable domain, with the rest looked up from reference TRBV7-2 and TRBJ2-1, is GAGVSQSPSNKVTEKGKDVELRCDPISGHTALYWYRQSLGQGLEFLIYFQGNSAPDKSGLPSDRFSAERTGGSVSTLTIQRTQQEDSAVYLCASTLSPGTQFFGPGTRLTVL.

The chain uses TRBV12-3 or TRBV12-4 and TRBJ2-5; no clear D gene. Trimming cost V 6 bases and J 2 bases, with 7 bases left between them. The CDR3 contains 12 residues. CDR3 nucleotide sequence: TGTGCCAGCAGGTTGACACAAGAGACCCAGTACTTC. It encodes CASRLTQETQYF.

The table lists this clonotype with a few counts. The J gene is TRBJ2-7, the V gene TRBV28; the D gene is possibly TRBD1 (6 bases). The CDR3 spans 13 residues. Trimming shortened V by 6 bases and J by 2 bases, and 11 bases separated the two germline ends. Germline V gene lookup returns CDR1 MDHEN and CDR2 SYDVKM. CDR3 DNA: TGTGCCAGCAGGGTCAGGGGACCCTACGAGCAGTACTTC. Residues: CASRVRGPYEQYF.

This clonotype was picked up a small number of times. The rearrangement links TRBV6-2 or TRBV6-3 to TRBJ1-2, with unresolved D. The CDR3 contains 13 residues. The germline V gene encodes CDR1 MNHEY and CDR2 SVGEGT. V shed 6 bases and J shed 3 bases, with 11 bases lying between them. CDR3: CASSPAPYYGYTF. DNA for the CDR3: TGTGCCAGCAGCCCGGCACCGTACTATGGCTACACCTTC.

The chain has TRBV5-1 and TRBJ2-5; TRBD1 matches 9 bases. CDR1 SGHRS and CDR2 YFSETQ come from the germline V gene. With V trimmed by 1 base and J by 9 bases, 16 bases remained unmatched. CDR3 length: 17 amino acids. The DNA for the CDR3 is TGCGCCAGCAGCTTGTCAGCGGGACAGGGTATTATCATGGCCCAGTACTTC. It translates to CASSLSAGQGIIMAQYF.

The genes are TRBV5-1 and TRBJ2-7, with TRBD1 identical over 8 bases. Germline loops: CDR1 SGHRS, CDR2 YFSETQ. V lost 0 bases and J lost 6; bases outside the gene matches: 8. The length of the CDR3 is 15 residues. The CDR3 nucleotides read TGCGCCAGCAGCTTGGGGACAGGGAGAGTCTGCGAGCAGTACTTC. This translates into CASSLGTGRVCEQYF.

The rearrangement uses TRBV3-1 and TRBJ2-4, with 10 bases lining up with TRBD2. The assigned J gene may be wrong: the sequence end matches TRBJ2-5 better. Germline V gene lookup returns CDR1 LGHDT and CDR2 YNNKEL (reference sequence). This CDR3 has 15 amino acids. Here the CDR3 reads CASSQQLSGGETQYF. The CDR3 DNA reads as TGTGCCAGCAGCCAACAACTTAGCGGGGGGGAGACCCAGTACTTC.

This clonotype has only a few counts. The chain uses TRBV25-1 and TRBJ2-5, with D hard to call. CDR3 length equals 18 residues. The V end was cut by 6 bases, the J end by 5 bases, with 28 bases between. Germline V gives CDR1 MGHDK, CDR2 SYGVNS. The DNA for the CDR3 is TGTGCCAGCAGCCCCAATCCTCGGGCCATAAAAAGAAACGAGACCCAGTACTTC. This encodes CASSPNPRAIKRNETQYF.

The CDR3 coding sequence is TGTGCCAGCAGCCAAGGGCCGTACGAAAACATTCAGTACTTC. Amino acid sequence: CASSQGPYENIQYF. The rearrangement uses TRBV14 and TRBJ2-4, with D unresolved. The CDR3 consists of 14 residues. The germline V gene has CDR1 SGHDN and CDR2 FVKESK. The V gene lost 1 base and the J gene lost 5 bases, with 9 bases spanning the gap. The full variable domain, with the rest looked up from reference TRBV14 and TRBJ2-4, is EAGVTQFPSHSVIEKGQTVTLRCDPISGHDNLYWYRRVMGKEIKFLLHFVKESKQDESGMPNNRFLAERTGGTYSTLKVQPAELEDSGVYFCASSQGPYENIQYFGAGTRLSVL.

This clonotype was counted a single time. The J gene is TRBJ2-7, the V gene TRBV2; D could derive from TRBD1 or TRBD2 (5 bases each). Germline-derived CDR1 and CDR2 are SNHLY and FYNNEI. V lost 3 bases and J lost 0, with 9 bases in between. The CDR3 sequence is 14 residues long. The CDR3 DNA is TGTGCCAGCAGTGAGGGGACCTACTCCTACGAGCAGTACTTC. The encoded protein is CASSEGTYSYEQYF.

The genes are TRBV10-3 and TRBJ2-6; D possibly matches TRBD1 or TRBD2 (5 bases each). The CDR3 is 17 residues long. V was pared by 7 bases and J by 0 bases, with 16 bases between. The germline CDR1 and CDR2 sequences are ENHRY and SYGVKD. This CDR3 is CAINRDPLSSGANVLTF. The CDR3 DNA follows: TGTGCCATCAACCGGGACCCGCTTAGCTCTGGGGCCAACGTCCTGACTTTC.

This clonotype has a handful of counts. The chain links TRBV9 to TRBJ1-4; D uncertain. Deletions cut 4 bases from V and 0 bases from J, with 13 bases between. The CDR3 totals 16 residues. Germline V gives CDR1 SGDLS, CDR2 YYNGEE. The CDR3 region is CASSSSGYATNEKLFF. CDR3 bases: TGTGCCAGCAGCTCTTCTGGATATGCAACTAATGAAAAACTGTTTTTT.

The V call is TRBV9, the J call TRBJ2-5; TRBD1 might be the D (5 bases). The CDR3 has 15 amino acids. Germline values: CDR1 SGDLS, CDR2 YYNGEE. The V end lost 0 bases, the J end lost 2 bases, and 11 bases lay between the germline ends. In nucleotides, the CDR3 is TGTGCCAGCAGCGTAGCTGTAGGGGAACAAGAGACCCAGTACTTC. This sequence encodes CASSVAVGEQETQYF.

The CDR3 region is CSARDRNQGANYGYTF. CDR3 sequence (DNA): TGCAGTGCTAGAGATCGGAACCAGGGGGCTAACTATGGCTACACCTTC. The rearrangement joins TRBV20-1 to TRBJ1-2; 7 nucleotides agree with TRBD1. Germline V gene sequence: CDR1 DFQATT, CDR2 SNEGSKA (reference sequence). CDR3 length equals 16 residues. With 0 bases clipped from V and 0 bases from J, the junction kept 7 bases outside the gene matches.